Listed here are 30 T cell receptor beta chains from one sample, sequenced in a study of T cell responses to AZD1222 COVID-19 vaccine. Repertoires were generated with immunoSEQ multiplex PCR, while TCRdb's copy carries only in-frame clones and drops some. Of about 180,000 clones listed, around 90% were seen once; the top ten hold roughly 4%. Sequences were derived from peripheral blood, sampled 28 days after the second dose of the MenACWY control vaccine. The receptors originated from an adult who received the MenACWY meningococcal vaccine as a control.

The chain uses TRBV7-9 and TRBJ2-7; D is ambiguous. Trimming left V 4 bases short and J 1 base short, with 8 bases between. Germline-derived CDR1 and CDR2 are SEHNR and FQNEAQ (reference sequence). The CDR3 runs 13 residues. This CDR3 reads CASSSSGSYEQYF. The CDR3 bases are TGTGCCAGCAGCTCCTCTGGGTCCTACGAGCAGTACTTC.

The J gene is TRBJ1-1, the V gene TRBV2; 7 bases agree with TRBD1. The CDR3 totals 15 residues. Per germline, CDR1 SNHLY and CDR2 FYNNEI. The V and J ends lost 3 bases and 1 base, in that order; junction bases with no gene match: 5. CDR3 sequence (DNA): TGTGCCAGCAGTGAGCAGGGGGTTGGGAACACTGAAGCTTTCTTT. This gives the protein CASSEQGVGNTEAFF.

The chain couples TRBV27 to TRBJ1-5; D is undetermined. Looked up from germline, CDR1 is MNHEY and CDR2 is SMNVEV (reference sequence). Deletions cut 6 bases from V and 0 bases from J, with 9 bases between. The CDR3 spans 14 residues. CDR3 DNA sequence: TGTGCCAGCAGCCTGAAGGTTAGCAATCAGCCCCAGCATTTT. It is translated as CASSLKVSNQPQHF.

The chain is built from TRBV4-3 and TRBJ2-7, with 9 bases aligning to TRBD2. The CDR3 is 15 amino acids. With V trimmed by 0 bases and J by 6 bases, 6 bases remained unmatched. CDR1 is LGHNA and CDR2 is YSLEER in the germline V gene. The CDR3 nucleotides read TGCGCCAGCAGCCAAGAGTTAGCGGGAGCCCCCGAGCAGTACTTC. Its protein product is CASSQELAGAPEQYF.

V usage is TRBV7-9 and J usage is TRBJ1-4; unclear D gene. The CDR3 sequence is 13 residues long. Per the germline V gene, CDR1 is SEHNR and CDR2 is FQNEAQ (reference sequence). V shed 3 bases and J shed 4 bases, with 6 bases lying between them. The CDR3 spells CASSFAGNEKLFF. As DNA, the CDR3 is TGTGCCAGCAGCTTTGCGGGTAATGAAAAACTGTTTTTT.

About this clone itself: At one of its ends the junction is not consistent with the germline gene, which may arise from a read error. The J gene is TRBJ2-2, the V gene TRBV18; possibly TRBD1 for D (5 bases). This CDR3 is 16 amino acids long. CDR1 and CDR2 from the germline V gene are KGHSH and LQKENI. For the CDR3, the DNA is TGTGCCAGCTCACCACCCGGGCACAGGAACTCCGGGGAGCTGTTTTTT. Its translation: CASSPPGHRNSGELFF.

This clone has a single count. The chain combines TRBV5-1 with TRBJ1-4, with TRBD1 as a possible D gene (6 bases). V was pared by 6 bases and J by 3 bases, with 21 bases between. CDR1 SGHRS and CDR2 YFSETQ come from the germline V gene. This CDR3 region has 17 residues. The CDR3 region has the DNA TGCGCCAGCAAGAGGGGGTCACCTTGGGGAGCTAATGAAAAACTGTTTTTT. This codes for CASKRGSPWGANEKLFF.

The chain links TRBV27 to TRBJ2-1; 7 bases agree with TRBD2. Germline trimming cut 11 bases from V and 1 base from J; bases unmatched to any gene: 8. The germline V gene has CDR1 MNHEY and CDR2 SMNVEV (reference sequence). The CDR3 sequence is 14 residues long. CDR3 in DNA: TGTGCCTCAAAGGAGGGAGGGTCCTACAATGAGCAGTTCTTC. Translating gives CASKEGGSYNEQFF.

This chain links TRBV28 with TRBJ1-2; D is unresolved. V lost 2 bases and J 8 bases, leaving 12 bases between the germline ends. Germline V CDR1 and CDR2: MDHEN, SYDVKM. The CDR3 consists of 13 residues. DNA of the CDR3: TGTGCCAGCAGTTTAGGGGATGTAGGGGGCTACACCTTC. It encodes CASSLGDVGGYTF.

As DNA, the CDR3 is TGCAGTGCTAATCCCGGCGAGACCCAGTACTTC. Its translation: CSANPGETQYF. The chain combines TRBV20-1 with TRBJ2-5; no reliable D call. Germline V lookup: CDR1 DFQATT, CDR2 SNEGSKA (reference sequence). The germline V and J ends were trimmed by 4 bases and 5 bases, with 8 bases remaining between them. The CDR3 totals 11 residues.

This chain uses TRBV28 with TRBJ2-7; 9 nucleotides agree with TRBD1. The CDR3 runs to 15 residues. Trimming took 5 bases from V and 3 from J; bases not matched to a gene: 8. The germline gives CDR1 MDHEN, CDR2 SYDVKM. CDR3 bases: TGTGCCAGCAGTAAATCCGGGACAGGGATCTACGAGCAGTACTTC. It is translated as CASSKSGTGIYEQYF. The full variable domain, completed using reference TRBV28 and TRBJ2-7, is DVKVTQSSRYLVKRTGEKVFLECVQDMDHENMFWYRQDPGLGLRLIYFSYDVKMKEKGDIPEGYSVSREKKERFSLILESASTNQTSMYLCASSKSGTGIYEQYFGPGTRLTVT.

The J gene is TRBJ2-7, the V gene TRBV3-1 (or the pseudogene TRBV3-2); possibly TRBD2 for D (5 bases). Germline CDR1 LGHDT, CDR2 YNNKEL (reference sequence). Trimming cost V 4 bases and J 5 bases, with 18 bases left between them. The CDR3 length is 15 residues. This CDR3 is CASSPSLVRANEQYF. The CDR3 coding sequence is TGTGCCAGCAGCCCCTCTTTGGTGAGGGCCAACGAGCAGTACTTC.

The chain combines TRBV27 with TRBJ1-2; maybe TRBD1 (5 bases). The germline V gene has CDR1 MNHEY and CDR2 SMNVEV (reference sequence). Trimming took 7 bases from V and 2 from J, leaving 14 bases between them. This CDR3 contains 14 residues. CDR3 DNA: TGTGCCAGCACTATAAACGGGGGGAACTATGGCTACACCTTC. Translated, it gives CASTINGGNYGYTF.

The rearrangement uses TRBV6-5 and TRBJ1-4; 7 bases are shared with TRBD1. The junction had 11 bases not matched to a gene; V was cut back by 8 bases and J by 14 bases. CDR1 and CDR2 from the germline V gene are MNHEY and SVGAGI. This CDR3 region has 12 residues. The CDR3, as DNA: TGTGCCAGCTTCGGACAGGCCGGGGGGCTGTTTTTT. Translating it yields CASFGQAGGLFF.

The chain has TRBV4-3 and TRBJ2-1; possible D gene TRBD1, 5 bases. Trimming took 1 base from V and 4 from J, leaving 17 bases between them. The CDR3 is 17 amino acids. The germline CDR1 and CDR2 sequences are LGHNA and YSLEER. CDR3 bases: TGCGCCAGCAGCCAAGGGCCACGGACAAATCCTTACAATGAGCAGTTCTTC. Protein product: CASSQGPRTNPYNEQFF.

The rearrangement links TRBV7-2 to TRBJ2-3; 7 positions match TRBD1. Looked up from germline, CDR1 is SGHTA and CDR2 is FQGNSA. After removal of 5 bases from V and 5 bases from J, the junction contained 7 bases not matched to a gene. CDR3 size: 14 residues. The CDR3 sequence is CASSRTYRGDTQYF. DNA for the CDR3: TGTGCCAGCAGCAGAACCTACAGGGGAGATACGCAGTATTTT.

V and J are TRBV28 and TRBJ2-7; tentative D call: TRBD1 (6 bases). CDR3 length: 11 amino acids. Germline V gene lookup returns CDR1 MDHEN and CDR2 SYDVKM. The germline V and J ends were trimmed by 7 bases and 13 bases, with 17 bases remaining between them. CDR3 nucleotides: TGTGCCAGCAACATTCCGGGACAATCCTACTTC. This encodes CASNIPGQSYF.

This chain links TRBV5-8 with TRBJ1-2; D unclear. V gave up 1 base and J gave up 0 bases, with 7 bases separating them. The germline V gene encodes CDR1 SGHTS and CDR2 YDEGEE. This CDR3 is built from 14 residues. In DNA, the CDR3 is TGTGCCAGCAGCTTGCGTACAGCTAACTATGGCTACACCTTC. Protein product: CASSLRTANYGYTF.

The CDR3 sequence is CASIGTGKSYEQYF. The DNA of the CDR3 is TGTGCCAGCATAGGGACAGGAAAATCCTACGAGCAGTACTTC. The V and J genes are TRBV27 and TRBJ2-7, with TRBD1 matching over 8 bases. CDR1 MNHEY and CDR2 SMNVEV come from the germline V gene (reference sequence). The junction had 6 bases not matched to a gene; V was cut back by 7 bases and J by 1 base. The CDR3 is 14 amino acids.

This chain connects TRBV4-3 to TRBJ2-1; 9 nucleotides match TRBD2. V was pared by 1 base and J by 10 bases, with 8 bases of the junction left unmatched. The CDR3 loop spans 15 amino acids. Germline CDR1 LGHNA, CDR2 YSLEER. The CDR3 reads CASSQVDSGRREQFF. In DNA, the CDR3 is TGCGCCAGCAGCCAAGTCGACAGCGGGAGGAGGGAGCAGTTCTTC.

This chain uses TRBV11-2 with TRBJ1-2; no clear D. Germline-derived CDR1 and CDR2 are SGHAT and FQNNGV. V lost 0 bases to trimming and J lost 2 bases, with 7 bases between them. CDR3 length: 14 amino acids. The CDR3 here is CASSLDTDNYGYTF. CDR3 sequence (DNA): TGTGCCAGCAGCTTAGACACAGACAACTATGGCTACACCTTC.

The V gene is TRBV27, the J gene TRBJ2-7, with 9 nucleotides matching TRBD1. The germline CDR1 and CDR2 sequences are MNHEY and SMNVEV (reference sequence). With 6 bases clipped from V and 0 bases from J, the junction kept 6 bases outside the gene matches. The CDR3 extends over 15 amino acids. This CDR3 is CASSLGQGLSYEQYF. CDR3 DNA sequence: TGTGCCAGCAGCTTGGGACAGGGTCTCTCCTACGAGCAGTACTTC.

The CDR3 DNA reads as TGTGCCAGCAGTTATGGACAGCCTAATGAAAAACTGTTTTTT. Translation gives CASSYGQPNEKLFF. The V gene is TRBV6-5, the J gene TRBJ1-4; a possible D gene is TRBD1 (6 bases). The CDR3 length is 14 residues. Germline CDR1 is MNHEY and CDR2 is SVGAGI. Trimming removed 3 bases from V and 3 bases from J, with 8 bases in between.

This chain connects TRBV6-2 or TRBV6-3 to TRBJ1-5, with D tentatively TRBD1 (5 bases). V lost 0 bases to trimming and J lost 3 bases, with 12 bases between them. CDR1 MNHEY and CDR2 SVGEGT come from the germline V gene. The CDR3 has 16 amino acids. The CDR3 nucleotides are TGTGCCAGCAGTTACTCGTCTAGGGGTCTCAATCAGCCCCAGCATTTT. This gives the protein CASSYSSRGLNQPQHF.

The chain combines TRBV5-6 with TRBJ1-5, with a possible D match to TRBD1 (6 bases). In germline, CDR1 is SGHDT, CDR2 YYEEEE. CDR3 size: 14 residues. V shed 4 bases and J shed 7 bases, with 15 bases lying between them. CDR3 nucleotides: TGTGCCAGCAGCCTCAGGGGAGCAGGGCAGCCCCAGCATTTT. Its protein product is CASSLRGAGQPQHF.

The rearrangement uses TRBV6-5 and TRBJ1-1; D gene uncertain. The CDR3 has 13 residues. Per germline, CDR1 MNHEY and CDR2 SVGAGI. With 6 bases removed from V and 0 bases from J, the gap between germline ends came to 8 bases. The CDR3 nucleotides read TGTGCCAGCAGCCTCCAGTTGAACACTGAAGCTTTCTTT. Translated: CASSLQLNTEAFF.

This clone has only one observation. The CDR3: CASSLAGGARADTQYF. CDR3 in DNA: TGCGCCAGCAGCTTGGCCGGCGGGGCCAGGGCAGATACGCAGTATTTT. The V gene is TRBV5-1, the J gene TRBJ2-3; D might be TRBD2 (6 bases). Per germline, CDR1 SGHRS and CDR2 YFSETQ. Trimming cost V 0 bases and J 4 bases, with 15 bases left between them. This CDR3 has 16 amino acids.

The chain links TRBV30 to TRBJ1-6, with D hard to call. The CDR3 sequence is 14 residues long. V lost 3 bases and J 8 bases, leaving 14 bases between the germline ends. Per the germline V gene, CDR1 is GTSNPN and CDR2 is SVGIG (reference sequence). The CDR3 region is CAWRSGRVYSPLHF. CDR3 DNA sequence: TGTGCCTGGAGGTCCGGTAGGGTCTATTCACCCCTCCACTTT.

The chain recombines TRBV7-2 with TRBJ2-7; D gene unclear. V lost 4 bases and J lost 0, with 13 bases in between. Germline-derived CDR1 and CDR2 are SGHTA and FQGNSA. The CDR3 length is 15 residues. DNA for the CDR3: TGTGCCAGCAGCTCTTATAGGTTGAGCTCCTACGAGCAGTACTTC. It specifies CASSSYRLSSYEQYF.

The chain employs TRBV20-1 and TRBJ1-1; D ambiguous. Germline CDR1 DFQATT, CDR2 SNEGSKA (reference sequence). The germline V and J ends were trimmed by 5 bases and 7 bases, with 8 bases remaining between them. There are 10 residues in the CDR3. As DNA, the CDR3 is TGCAGTGCTCGGACGGTTGAAGCTTTCTTT. Residues: CSARTVEAFF.